This TCR beta chain came from a study of blood T cell repertoires in COVID-19. Study-level background: Sources were T cells, B-cell-depleted T cells, or PBMCs; the material itself was cDNA or gDNA.

This clone was counted a few times. This CDR3 has 14 residues. Germline CDR1 reads LGHDT; CDR2 reads YNNKEL (reference sequence). The trim removed 2 bases at V and 3 bases at J, leaving 2 bases unmatched. In the original workflow: From reference gene primer amplification, estimates of nucleated cell counts were derived. Here immunoSEQ multiplex PCR was the method, and the copy in TCRdb shows in-frame clones only, minus some. The V and J calls and clone size were taken over from that table, and D and trimming were inferred from the DNA. The sample includes under 45,000 clones, 85% of them seen just once.

V is TRBV3-1 (or the pseudogene TRBV3-2) and J is TRBJ1-2, with 8 nucleotides matching TRBD1. This TCR came from a man aged 45-65 years with active COVID-19. Sequencing was done on a sample of peripheral blood. The CDR3 spells CASSQQGADYGYTF. In DNA form, the CDR3 reads TGTGCCAGCAGCCAACAGGGGGCAGACTATGGCTACACCTTC.